The 19 T cell receptor beta chains below come from one sample, sequenced in a study of cytomegalovirus exposure and HLA in healthy donors (dated by TCRdb to about 2017). Library construction relied on the immunoSEQ multiplex PCR assay. For the multiplex PCR, a mixture combining 60 forward primers for TCR Vbeta segments and 13 reverse primers for TCR Jbeta segments was used. The clones in this table, taken by TCRdb from immuneACCESS, are in-frame only. Not every clone is retained; where verified, under half of the shortfall comes from an unresolved V gene, and the cause of the rest is unknown. The sample table holds about 210,000 clones, of which nearly 80% were seen once. The top ten hold 1.8% of the sample. Sequencing was carried out using PBMCs. These receptors came from a male donor in good health and CMV-seronegative.

V gene TRBV7-3 combines with J gene TRBJ1-1; no definite D call. The CDR3 has 13 residues. V dropped 1 base and J dropped 1 base, with 4 bases sitting between them. Germline V lookup: CDR1 SGHTA, CDR2 FQGTGA. CDR3 in amino acids: CASSLNGNTEAFF. In nucleotides, the CDR3 is TGTGCCAGCAGCTTAAACGGGAACACTGAAGCTTTCTTT.

V gene TRBV9 combines with J gene TRBJ2-3; D ambiguous. V lost 0 bases, J lost 7 bases, and 12 bases lay in between. CDR1 SGDLS and CDR2 YYNGEE come from the germline V gene. This CDR3 is 14 amino acids long. The CDR3 loop is CASSVDVRDYTQYF. The CDR3, as DNA: TGTGCCAGCAGCGTAGATGTTAGAGACTATACGCAGTATTTT.

The chain couples TRBV6-4 to TRBJ1-6; 7 nucleotides match TRBD1. Trimming took 9 bases from V and 10 from J; bases not matched to a gene: 15. The CDR3 covers 15 residues. The germline gives CDR1 MRHNA, CDR2 SNTAGT. CDR3 bases: TGTGCCAGTAGAGTTCGGGACAGCGGTGGATCACCCCTCCACTTT. This encodes CASRVRDSGGSPLHF.

The J gene is TRBJ2-3, the V gene TRBV7-8; TRBD1 is a possible D gene (6 bases). This CDR3 is built from 15 residues. CDR1 and CDR2 (germline): SGHVS, FQNEAQ. The germline V and J ends were trimmed by 2 bases and 3 bases, with 12 bases remaining between them. The CDR3 DNA reads as TGTGCCAGCAGCTTAAAGGACAGAGTGACAGATACGCAGTATTTT. It is translated as CASSLKDRVTDTQYF.

The rearrangement links TRBV7-9 to TRBJ1-3; 7 positions agree with TRBD1. The germline V gene encodes CDR1 SEHNR and CDR2 FQNEAQ (reference sequence). V shed 7 bases, J shed 1 base, and the junction held 7 bases outside the gene matches. The CDR3 runs to 15 residues. CDR3 residues: CASNRGGGSGNTIYF. CDR3 nucleotide sequence: TGTGCCAGCAACAGAGGGGGCGGATCTGGAAACACCATATATTTT.

The rearrangement joins TRBV30 to TRBJ2-5, with 10 bases lining up with TRBD1. V lost 4 bases to trimming and J lost 4 bases; unmatched junction nucleotides: 15. The V gene's germline CDR1 is GTSNPN and CDR2 SVGIG (reference sequence). This CDR3 is built from 17 residues. Written as DNA, the CDR3 is TGTGCCTGGACCCCCCTTCCGGGACAGGGGATTCGAGAGACCCAGTACTTC. Protein product: CAWTPLPGQGIRETQYF.

There are a few counts of this clone. The gene calls are TRBV7-3 and TRBJ1-3; D is possibly TRBD1 (5 bases). Germline V gene lookup returns CDR1 SGHTA and CDR2 FQGTGA. The CDR3 is 15 residues long. Trimming pared 5 bases from V and 3 bases from J, leaving 14 bases between. The CDR3 sequence is CASSITGLYGNTIYF. The CDR3 DNA sequence: TGTGCCAGCAGCATTACAGGTCTATATGGAAACACCATATATTTT.

The chain recombines TRBV28 with TRBJ1-1, with D unclear. V gave up 11 bases and J gave up 3 bases, with 16 bases separating them. This CDR3 comprises 13 residues. Germline values: CDR1 MDHEN, CDR2 SYDVKM. DNA of the CDR3: TGTGCCCTCCGTGGCCCGAGGGACACTGAAGCTTTCTTT. Translated, it gives CALRGPRDTEAFF.

V usage is TRBV18 and J usage is TRBJ1-2; TRBD1 might be the D (6 bases). The CDR3 runs 17 residues. CDR1 and CDR2 from the germline V gene are KGHSH and LQKENI. Trimming stripped 0 bases from V and 1 base from J, with 15 bases between. The CDR3 protein is CASSPPGQRPSNYGYTF. DNA for the CDR3: TGTGCCAGCTCACCACCTGGACAGAGGCCCAGTAACTATGGCTACACCTTC. Full variable domain (missing parts from reference TRBV18 and TRBJ1-2): NAGVMQNPRHLVRRRGQEARLRCSPMKGHSHVYWYRQLPEEGLKFMVYLQKENIIDESGMPKERFSAEFPKEGPSILRIQQVVRGDSAAYFCASSPPGQRPSNYGYTFGSGTRLTVV.

The chain joins TRBV5-1 to TRBJ2-1; TRBD2 matches 13 bases. The CDR3 length is 15 residues. The germline CDR1 and CDR2 sequences are SGHRS and YFSETQ. Germline trimming cut 4 bases from V and 8 bases from J; bases unmatched to any gene: 6. This chain's CDR3 is CASSTTSGRFDEQFF. The CDR3 DNA is TGCGCCAGCAGCACGACTAGCGGGAGGTTCGATGAGCAGTTCTTC.

The chain joins TRBV21-1 to TRBJ2-1; TRBD2, the table's D call, lacks a check against the DNA. TRBV21-1 is a listed pseudogene. The CDR3 loop spans 20 amino acids. In nucleotides, the CDR3 is TGTGCCAGCAGCAAATGGGGCCGAGCGGGAGGCCCTCGCTCCTACAATGAGCAGTTCTTC. Translated, it gives CASSKWGRAGGPRSYNEQFF.

The CDR3 loop reads CASSTDRGRTGELFF. CDR3 bases: TGTGCCAGCAGTACTGACAGGGGGAGAACCGGGGAGCTGTTTTTT. The chain uses TRBV5-5 and TRBJ2-2; 9 bases align to TRBD1. This CDR3 is 15 amino acids long. Germline V gene sequence: CDR1 SGHKS, CDR2 YYEKEE (reference sequence). Trimming cost V 5 bases and J 5 bases; bases outside gene matches: 7.

This chain uses TRBV30 with TRBJ2-5; 11 nucleotides agree with TRBD2. The J segment lost 5 bases and the V segment lost 7 bases, leaving 21 bases of the junction unmatched. The germline CDR1 and CDR2 sequences are GTSNPN and SVGIG (reference sequence). The CDR3 has 18 residues. CDR3 protein: CAFDDEGLAGTFRETQYF. Written as DNA, the CDR3 is TGTGCCTTCGACGATGAAGGACTAGCGGGTACTTTTCGGGAGACCCAGTACTTC.

The chain links TRBV7-9 to TRBJ1-2; the match to TRBD1 covers 8 bases. Per the germline V gene, CDR1 is SEHNR and CDR2 is FQNEAQ (reference sequence). The CDR3 loop spans 14 amino acids. The V segment lost 11 bases and the J segment 3 bases; nucleotides outside the gene matches: 11. CDR3 DNA sequence: TGTGCCGTGCCCAGGGGGCGAAGGGACTATGGCTACACCTTC. Translated, it gives CAVPRGRRDYGYTF.

The chain has TRBV5-1 and TRBJ2-1; TRBD2 aligns across 9 bases. Germline assignment: CDR1 SGHRS and CDR2 YFSETQ. J lost 6 bases, V lost 4 bases, and 11 bases had no gene match. The CDR3 sequence is 16 residues long. The CDR3 sequence: CASSPEGAGGGNEQFF. The CDR3, as DNA: TGCGCCAGCAGCCCCGAGGGGGCGGGGGGGGGCAATGAGCAGTTCTTC.

The V and J genes are TRBV11-2 and TRBJ1-2; TRBD1 aligns across 7 bases. The ends lost 1 base at V and 0 bases at J; junction bases unmatched: 5. The CDR3 totals 16 residues. CDR1 SGHAT and CDR2 FQNNGV come from the germline V gene. The CDR3 is CASSLGGDSSNYGYTF. CDR3 nucleotides: TGTGCCAGCAGCTTAGGGGGGGACAGCTCTAACTATGGCTACACCTTC.

J is TRBJ2-7 and V is TRBV4-1, with 9 bases that match TRBD1. Germline CDR1 reads MGHRA; CDR2 reads YSYEKL. Trimming took 2 bases from V and 7 from J; bases not matched to a gene: 9. This CDR3 is built from 15 residues. In nucleotides, the CDR3 is TGCGCCAGCAGCCAAACCGGGACAGGGCGGCGAGAGCAGTACTTC. This encodes CASSQTGTGRREQYF.

The V call is TRBV4-1, the J call TRBJ2-1; 8 positions agree with TRBD1. V trimming: 4 bases; J trimming: 2 bases; junction bases outside the gene matches: 7. CDR1 and CDR2 (germline): MGHRA, YSYEKL. The CDR3 is 16 amino acids. For the CDR3, the DNA is TGCGCCAGCAGCCGAATGGACAGGGACCCCTACAATGAGCAGTTCTTC. Amino acid sequence: CASSRMDRDPYNEQFF.

The chain recombines TRBV29-1 with TRBJ2-1; TRBD2 aligns across 8 bases. The CDR3 is made up of 14 amino acids. The germline V gene has CDR1 SQVTM and CDR2 ANQGSEA. J lost 4 bases, V lost 7 bases, and 9 bases had no gene match. CDR3 loop: CSAGSSGAYNEQFF. In nucleotides, the CDR3 is TGCAGCGCAGGAAGTAGCGGGGCTTACAATGAGCAGTTCTTC.